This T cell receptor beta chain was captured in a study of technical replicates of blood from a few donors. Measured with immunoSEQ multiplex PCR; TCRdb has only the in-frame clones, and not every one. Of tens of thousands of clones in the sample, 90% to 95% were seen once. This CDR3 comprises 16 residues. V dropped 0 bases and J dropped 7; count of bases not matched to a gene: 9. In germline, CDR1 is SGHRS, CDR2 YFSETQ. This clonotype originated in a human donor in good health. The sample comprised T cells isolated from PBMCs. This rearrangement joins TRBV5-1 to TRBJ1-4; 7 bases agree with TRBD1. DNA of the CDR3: TGCGCCAGCAGCTTGGCCCACCTAGGGGGCGGTGAAAAACTGTTTTTT. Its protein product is CASSLAHLGGGEKLFF.